This T cell receptor beta chain derives from a study of T cell responses to AZD1222 COVID-19 vaccine. As concerns this clone: As yet, its antigen is unknown.

Here immunoSEQ multiplex PCR was the method, and the copy in TCRdb shows in-frame clones only, minus some. The data hold around 29,000 clones, with roughly 93% observed a single time. Overall study findings and caveats: Repertoires were obtained only post-peak T cell response. The donor cohort was predominantly white British with a female majority, and clonal diversity may have been underestimated. Just a handful of AZD1222 recipients were seropositive at baseline. Once two AZD1222 doses were given, Spike-specific TCR breadth and depth went up.

Trimming removed 5 bases from V and 9 bases from J; junction bases left unmatched: 8. The CDR3 runs 16 residues. In germline, CDR1 is MRHNA, CDR2 SNTAGT. Sequenced here: peripheral blood, sampled on day 0 of AZD1222 vaccination. The sequence came from an adult in good health. The rearrangement uses TRBV6-4 and TRBJ2-1; TRBD2 agrees at 15 bases. The CDR3 bases are TGTGCCAGCAGTCTAGGACTAGCGGGGGGGAAAGGTGAGCAGTTCTTC. Translated, it gives CASSLGLAGGKGEQFF.